Below are 11 T cell receptor beta chains sequenced from a single sample in a study of T-cell reconstitution after alpha-beta-depleted transplantation in children. A TCRbeta library incorporating unique molecular identifiers was prepared. TCRdb independently ran MiXCR on the PCR reads; one entry per CDR3 protein. Among about 640,000 distinct CDR3 sequences listed, 10% to 15% were seen once. Source: PBMCs, mostly from graft donor cells, taken 360 days after TCRalphabeta/CD19-depleted stem cell transplant. The receptors originated from a male patient under 18 who had a stem cell transplant for acute myeloid leukemia, so the T cells may come from the graft donor.

The chain couples TRBV11-3 to TRBJ2-5; D possibly corresponds to TRBD2 (7 bases). V was trimmed by 2 bases and J by 3 bases, leaving 16 bases between them. From germline, CDR1 is SGHNT and CDR2 YENEEA. The CDR3 contains 16 residues. The CDR3 DNA is TGTGCCAGCAGCTTATCCTCACAGGGAGGGAAAGAGACCCAGTACTTC. Amino acid sequence: CASSLSSQGGKETQYF.

This clonotype has a count of ten or more. The V and J genes are TRBV20-1 and TRBJ2-5; no reliable D call. Trimming removed 3 bases from V and 0 bases from J, with 23 bases in between. CDR1 is DFQATT and CDR2 is SNEGSKA in the germline V gene (reference sequence). This CDR3 region has 18 residues. As DNA, the CDR3 is TGCAGTGCTAGTGTTTTCCGGGTGATGGGCAGCTACCAAGAGACCCAGTACTTC. Amino acid sequence: CSASVFRVMGSYQETQYF.

The rearrangement links TRBV30 to TRBJ2-2; D not certain. Trimming took 6 bases from V and 3 from J, leaving 2 bases between them. The CDR3 contains 10 residues. Germline CDR1 reads GTSNPN; CDR2 reads SVGIG (reference sequence). CDR3 residues: CACYTGELFF. The DNA of the CDR3 is TGTGCCTGCTACACCGGGGAGCTGTTTTTT.

The CDR3 loop is CASSPLVTATFNEKLFF. DNA for the CDR3: TGTGCCAGCTCACCACTCGTGACAGCGACCTTTAATGAAAAACTGTTTTTT. The V gene is TRBV18, the J gene TRBJ1-4; perhaps TRBD1 as D (5 bases). The length of the CDR3 is 17 residues. The germline CDR1 and CDR2 sequences are KGHSH and LQKENI. V dropped 1 base and J dropped 4 bases, with 16 bases sitting between them.

This clonotype was observed at least ten times. The genes are TRBV7-9 and TRBJ2-3, with D hard to call. Germline V gene data show CDR1 as SEHNR and CDR2 as FQNEAQ (reference sequence). V was cut by 1 base and J by 2 bases, with 7 bases left in between. There are 14 residues in the CDR3. The CDR3 is CASSLELLTDTQYF. The CDR3, as DNA: TGTGCCAGCAGCTTAGAACTACTCACAGATACGCAGTATTTT.

The V gene is TRBV20-1, the J gene TRBJ2-7; 7 positions agree with TRBD2. V shed 3 bases, J shed 1 base, and the junction held 6 bases outside the gene matches. There are 14 residues in the CDR3. Germline V CDR1 and CDR2: DFQATT, SNEGSKA (reference sequence). The DNA of the CDR3 is TGCAGTGCTAGGCCCAGACTAGCTTCCTACGAGCAGTACTTC. Translation gives CSARPRLASYEQYF.

This clonotype was picked up many times. This chain joins TRBV9 and TRBJ2-7; D is ambiguous. CDR1 and CDR2 (germline): SGDLS, YYNGEE. With 0 bases removed from V and 2 bases from J, the gap between germline ends came to 9 bases. The CDR3 is made up of 14 amino acids. The CDR3, as DNA: TGTGCCAGCAGCGTAGGGCCTGGACCCTACGAGCAGTACTTC. Encoded protein: CASSVGPGPYEQYF.

In its sample, this clonotype was seen a few times. The V call is TRBV12-3 or TRBV12-4, the J call TRBJ2-7, with TRBD1 as a possible D gene (6 bases). CDR3 length: 16 residues. Trimming pared 0 bases from V and 1 base from J, leaving 13 bases between. This CDR3 is CASSLARIQGSYEQYF. The CDR3 nucleotides are TGTGCCAGCAGTTTAGCGCGGATACAGGGTTCCTACGAGCAGTACTTC.

The genes are TRBV7-2 and TRBJ2-2, with TRBD2 identical over 13 bases. Trimming cost V 1 base and J 8 bases; bases outside gene matches: 7. CDR3 length: 17 amino acids. Per germline, CDR1 SGHTA and CDR2 FQGNSA. The CDR3 DNA reads as TGTGCCAGCAGCTTAGGGAGGACTAGCGGGAGCCCGGGGGAGCTGTTTTTT. Amino acid sequence: CASSLGRTSGSPGELFF.

The rearrangement joins TRBV18 to TRBJ1-1, with 8 bases matching TRBD1. Germline V gene lookup returns CDR1 KGHSH and CDR2 LQKENI. CDR3 size: 15 residues. The V gene end was trimmed by 6 bases and the J gene end by 3 bases; junction bases not matched to a gene: 9. CDR3 sequence: CASSLAGTGHTEAFF. The DNA for the CDR3 is TGTGCCAGCTCGTTGGCCGGGACAGGCCACACTGAAGCTTTCTTT.

This clonotype has more than one count but fewer than ten. This chain connects TRBV9 to TRBJ2-5; maybe TRBD2 (6 bases). Germline-derived CDR1 and CDR2 are SGDLS and YYNGEE. The CDR3 totals 15 residues. V shed 2 bases and J shed 2 bases, with 13 bases lying between them. The CDR3 sequence is CASSVAGREQETQYF. CDR3 sequence (DNA): TGTGCCAGCAGCGTGGCCGGGAGAGAGCAAGAGACCCAGTACTTC.